This entry describes one T cell receptor beta chain. A few counts support this clone. No qualities accompany the bases; no much larger clone lies one base away. This sample is drawn from a study of graft-versus-host responses after intestinal transplantation (dated by TCRdb to about 2021). For the wider study: Recipients received multivisceral, liver-intestinal, or isolated intestinal transplants. After intestinal transplantation, graft-versus-host and host-versus-graft alloreactive T cell clones in the graft, circulation and bone marrow were tracked using bulk TCR-beta CDR3 sequencing. A cohort of around 25 intestinal transplant recipients, including one retransplant, was enrolled, and 3 patients lacking pretransplant specimens were excluded. A peak of at least 4% donor T cells among recipient peripheral blood mononuclear cells was the definition used for donor T cell macrochimerism. Alloreactive clones were identified by sequencing pre-transplant mixed lymphocyte reaction products and comparing these products with unstimulated pre-transplant donor and recipient T cells. Samples from a few later patients were sequenced in-house on an Illumina MiSeq with MiXCR processing rather than by the commercial service. Every recipient was given anti-thymocyte globulin induction, then maintenance tacrolimus and steroids for approximately 3 years.

The paper's findings and limits, for the study overall: Early after transplant, declines in HvG clones were associated with peak levels of circulating GvH clones. Conclusions were limited by the relatively low number and heterogeneity of intestinal transplant patients. GvH clones were found in recipient bone marrow, and some of the GvH clones appeared earlier in ileal mucosa or blood, which is consistent with an intestinal mucosal origin. High GvH to HvG T cell clonal ratios were observed in the allografts of patients with donor T cell macrochimerism.

Read against the paper, the sample's time point label means: cells obtained before transplantation from donor or recipient. In the mixed lymphocyte reactions, roughly 200,000 CFSE-labeled pre-transplant responders were plated with roughly 200,000 irradiated violet-dye-labeled stimulators and cultured for approximately six days. After the mixed lymphocyte reaction, proliferating CD3+CD4+CFSE-low and CD3+CD8+CFSE-low responder cells were FACS-sorted on a BD Influx sorter. Libraries were prepared through the immunoSEQ multiplex PCR assay. In most patients, genomic DNA was isolated using the Qiagen DNeasy Blood and Tissue Kit and sent frozen to Adaptive Biotechnologies for TCR sequencing. For most patients, high-throughput TCR-beta CDR3 sequencing of genomic DNA was performed by Adaptive Biotechnologies. As for the original processing: Adaptive's ImmunoSEQ software was the source of the TCR sequencing data for about 20 patients, while a few other patients were processed with MiXCR and VDJtools. To correct CD4 versus CD8 sorting errors, any sequence found in both subsets at a frequency ratio below 5:1 was removed. Because the origin of CDR3 nucleotide sequences shared between donor and recipient could not be assigned, those sequences were removed. To be classed as alloreactive, a clone needed at least 2-fold expansion over unstimulated cells and a minimum CFSE-low frequency of 0.002% (template counts) or 0.001% (read counts). Mappable clones were those detected in sequenced pre-transplant spleen, lymph node, or MLR CFSE-low populations of the donor or recipient. Cumulative frequency of alloreactive clones was calculated as a percentage of all sequences weighted by copy number. Here the immuneACCESS table is served through TCRdb, limited to in-frame sequences with V and J called. Missing clones are a known gap in these copies; in checked studies unresolved V genes cover under half, and the rest lacks a known reason. The V and J calls and clone size come from that table; D and trimming were worked out from the DNA. For this sample the table gives 15,000 or so clones, of which about 28% were detected only once. Jointly, the top ten make up around 3.9% of the sample.

The CDR3, from cysteine to phenylalanine, totals 15 residues. The only DNA kept is the CDR3, 45 bases in frame from the first base. The germline V gene yields SGHNT for CDR1 and YENEEA for CDR2. The junction shows trimming of 1 base on V and 1 base on J, plus 10 bases between the germline ends. This chain is built from TRBV11-3 and TRBJ1-1; tentative D gene TRBD1, with 5 bases matching. This TCR came from a human patient who received an intestinal transplant. Material: alloreactive CD4+ T cells from a mixed lymphocyte reaction culture, obtained before intestinal transplant. Per the publication, the cell subset or site label means: CFSE-low proliferating T cells sorted from approximately 6-day pre-transplant mixed lymphocyte reaction (GvH or HvG direction). The nucleotide sequence is given as TGTGCCAGCAGCTTAGCCGGGACTAGGAACACTGAAGCTTTCTTT. This gives the protein CASSLAGTRNTEAFF.